Included here is one T cell receptor beta chain sequence, with context. Produced via immunoSEQ multiplex PCR; TCRdb's table is partial and in-frame only. The data hold some 180,000 clones, with over 80% observed a single time. The sample belongs to a study of blood T cell repertoires in COVID-19. Germline assignment: CDR1 SGHTA and CDR2 FQGTGA. V lost 5 bases to trimming and J lost 4 bases; unmatched junction nucleotides: 2. The CDR3 runs 13 residues. The sequenced sample consisted of peripheral blood. This chain links TRBV7-3 with TRBJ1-2; TRBD1 matches at 9 bases. This sequence was found in a woman aged 40 to 55 with COVID-19, enrolled during active disease. The CDR3 reads CASSPTGGYGYTF. CDR3 coding DNA: TGTGCCAGCAGCCCGACAGGGGGCTATGGCTACACCTTC.